This T cell receptor beta chain was recorded in a study of T cell responses to AZD1222 COVID-19 vaccine. Points from the study as a whole: Females made up more of the donors, who were largely white British, and clonal diversity may have come out too low.

Produced via immunoSEQ multiplex PCR; TCRdb's table is partial and in-frame only. Of roughly 150,000 clones in the sample, roughly 91% were seen once. CDR3 size: 14 residues. V lost 2 bases to trimming and J lost 15 bases, with 19 bases between them. The germline gives CDR1 KGHDR, CDR2 SFDVKD. Turning to this clone: Antigen: not known.

The source of this sequence is an adult in good health. J is TRBJ2-1 and V is TRBV24-1; possible D gene TRBD2, 6 bases. The sample here was peripheral blood, taken on day 0 of AZD1222 vaccination. The CDR3 region has the DNA TGTGCCACCAGTGATTCCTTAGCGGTCCCTAGCATGTTCTTC. Translating gives CATSDSLAVPSMFF.